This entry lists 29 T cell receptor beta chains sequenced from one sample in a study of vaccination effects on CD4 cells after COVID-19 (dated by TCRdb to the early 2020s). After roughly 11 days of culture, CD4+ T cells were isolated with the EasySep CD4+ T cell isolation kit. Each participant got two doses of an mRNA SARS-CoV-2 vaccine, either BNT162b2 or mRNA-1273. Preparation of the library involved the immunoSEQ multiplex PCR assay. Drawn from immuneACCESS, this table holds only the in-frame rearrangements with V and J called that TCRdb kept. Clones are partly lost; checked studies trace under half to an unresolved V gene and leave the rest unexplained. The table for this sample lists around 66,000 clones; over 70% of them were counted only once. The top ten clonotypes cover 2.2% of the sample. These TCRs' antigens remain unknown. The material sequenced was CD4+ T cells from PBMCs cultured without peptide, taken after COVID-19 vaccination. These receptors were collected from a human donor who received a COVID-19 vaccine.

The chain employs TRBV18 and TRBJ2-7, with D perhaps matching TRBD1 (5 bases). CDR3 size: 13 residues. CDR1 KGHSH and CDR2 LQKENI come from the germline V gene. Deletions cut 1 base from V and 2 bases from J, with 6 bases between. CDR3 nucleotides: TGTGCCAGCTCACCACAGGGGACCTACGAGCAGTACGTC. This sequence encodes CASSPQGTYEQYV.

CDR3 region: CASSLGIRETQYF. DNA of the CDR3: TGTGCCAGCAGCTTAGGCATCCGAGAGACCCAGTACTTC. The V call is TRBV7-9, the J call TRBJ2-5; D uncertain. Germline V CDR1 and CDR2: SEHNR, FQNEAQ (reference sequence). Trimming left V 1 base short and J 4 bases short, with 7 bases between. The CDR3 is 13 residues long.

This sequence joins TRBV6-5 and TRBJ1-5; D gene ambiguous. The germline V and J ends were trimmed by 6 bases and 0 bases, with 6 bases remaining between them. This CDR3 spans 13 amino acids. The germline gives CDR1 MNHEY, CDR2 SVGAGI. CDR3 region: CASRLYSNQPQHF. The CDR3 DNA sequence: TGTGCCAGCAGACTATATAGCAATCAGCCCCAGCATTTT.

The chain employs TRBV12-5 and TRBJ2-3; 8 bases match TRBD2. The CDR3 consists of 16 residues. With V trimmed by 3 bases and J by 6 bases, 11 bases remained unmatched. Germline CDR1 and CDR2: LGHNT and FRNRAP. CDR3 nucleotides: TGTGCTAGTGGTTTCTTCTTGAGTACGGGGGGGGATACGCAGTATTTT. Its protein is CASGFFLSTGGDTQYF.

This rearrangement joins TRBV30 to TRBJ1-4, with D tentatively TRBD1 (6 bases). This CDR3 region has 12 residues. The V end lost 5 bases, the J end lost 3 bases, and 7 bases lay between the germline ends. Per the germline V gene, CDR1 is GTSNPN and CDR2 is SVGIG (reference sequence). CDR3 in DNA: TGTGCCTGGGACAGGCCTAATGAAAAACTGTTTTTT. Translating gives CAWDRPNEKLFF.

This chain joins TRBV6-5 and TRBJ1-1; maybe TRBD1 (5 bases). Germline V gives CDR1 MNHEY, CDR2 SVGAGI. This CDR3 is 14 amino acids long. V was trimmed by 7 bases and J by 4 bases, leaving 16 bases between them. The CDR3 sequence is CASTRPGGITEAFF. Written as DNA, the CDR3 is TGTGCCAGCACTCGACCGGGGGGAATCACTGAAGCTTTCTTT.

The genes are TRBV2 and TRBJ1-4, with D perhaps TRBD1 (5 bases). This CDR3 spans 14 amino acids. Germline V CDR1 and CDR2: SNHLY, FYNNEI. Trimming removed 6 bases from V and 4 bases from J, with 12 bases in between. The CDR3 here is CASREGRSNEKLFF. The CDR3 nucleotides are TGTGCCAGCAGAGAGGGACGTAGTAATGAAAAACTGTTTTTT.

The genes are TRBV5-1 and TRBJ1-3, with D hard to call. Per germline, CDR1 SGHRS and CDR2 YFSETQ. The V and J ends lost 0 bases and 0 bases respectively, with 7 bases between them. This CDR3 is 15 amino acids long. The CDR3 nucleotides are TGCGCCAGCAGCTTGGAGGCAGCCTCTGGAAACACCATATATTTT. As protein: CASSLEAASGNTIYF.

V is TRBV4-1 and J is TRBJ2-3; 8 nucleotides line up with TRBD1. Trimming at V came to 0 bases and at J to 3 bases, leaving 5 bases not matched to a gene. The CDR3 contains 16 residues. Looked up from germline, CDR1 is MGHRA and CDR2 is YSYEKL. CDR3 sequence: CASSQDRRGQTDTQYF. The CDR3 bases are TGCGCCAGCAGCCAAGACCGCAGGGGGCAGACAGATACGCAGTATTTT.

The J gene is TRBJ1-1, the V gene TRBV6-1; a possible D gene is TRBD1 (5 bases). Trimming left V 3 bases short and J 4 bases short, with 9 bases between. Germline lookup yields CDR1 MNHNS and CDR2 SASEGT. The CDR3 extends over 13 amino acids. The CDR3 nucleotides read TGTGCCAGCAGTGATGTAGGGGTCACTGAAGCTTTCTTT. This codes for CASSDVGVTEAFF.

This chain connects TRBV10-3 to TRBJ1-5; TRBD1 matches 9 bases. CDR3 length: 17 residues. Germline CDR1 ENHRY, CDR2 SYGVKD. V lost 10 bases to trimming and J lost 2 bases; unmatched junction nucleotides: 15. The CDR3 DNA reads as TGTGCCACCGCCGGGGACAGGGAACACCGAGGCAATCAGCCCCAGCATTTT. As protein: CATAGDREHRGNQPQHF.

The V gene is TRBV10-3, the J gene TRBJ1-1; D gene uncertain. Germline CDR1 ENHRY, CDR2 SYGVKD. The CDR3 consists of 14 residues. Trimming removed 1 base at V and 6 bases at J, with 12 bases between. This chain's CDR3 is CAISEYLLQAEAFF. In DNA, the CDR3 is TGTGCCATCAGTGAGTACCTTCTTCAAGCTGAAGCTTTCTTT.

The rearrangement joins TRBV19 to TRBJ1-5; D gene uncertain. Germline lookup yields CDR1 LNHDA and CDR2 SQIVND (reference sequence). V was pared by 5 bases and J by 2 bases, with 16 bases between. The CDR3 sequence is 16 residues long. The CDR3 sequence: CASSSYTTGGNQPQHF. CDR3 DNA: TGTGCCAGTAGTTCATACACAACCGGGGGCAATCAGCCCCAGCATTTT.

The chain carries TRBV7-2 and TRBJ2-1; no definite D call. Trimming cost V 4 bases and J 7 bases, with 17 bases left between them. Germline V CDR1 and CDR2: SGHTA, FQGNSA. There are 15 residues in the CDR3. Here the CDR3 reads CASSYDGPLSNEQFF. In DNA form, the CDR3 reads TGTGCCAGCAGCTATGATGGACCTTTGTCTAATGAGCAGTTCTTC.

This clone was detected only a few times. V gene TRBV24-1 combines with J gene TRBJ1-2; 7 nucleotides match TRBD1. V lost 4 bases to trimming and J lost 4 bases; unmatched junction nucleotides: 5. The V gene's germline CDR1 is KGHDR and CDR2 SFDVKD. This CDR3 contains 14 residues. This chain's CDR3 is CATSESDRAYGYTF. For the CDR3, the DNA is TGTGCCACCAGTGAGTCTGACAGGGCCTATGGCTACACCTTC.

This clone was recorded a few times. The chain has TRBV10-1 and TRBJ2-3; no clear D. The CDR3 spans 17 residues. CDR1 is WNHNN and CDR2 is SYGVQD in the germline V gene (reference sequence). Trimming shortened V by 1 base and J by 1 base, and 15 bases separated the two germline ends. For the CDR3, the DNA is TGCGCCAGCAGTGAGTTGAGAGGCGGCGATCGCACAGATACGCAGTATTTT. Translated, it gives CASSELRGGDRTDTQYF.

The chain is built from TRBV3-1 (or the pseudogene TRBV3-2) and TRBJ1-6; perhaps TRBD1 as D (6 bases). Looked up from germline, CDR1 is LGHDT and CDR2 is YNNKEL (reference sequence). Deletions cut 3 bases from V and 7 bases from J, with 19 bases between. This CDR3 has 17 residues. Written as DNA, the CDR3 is TGTGCCAGCAGCCAGGAGACAGGCCCGACCCTCAATTCACCCCTCCACTTT. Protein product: CASSQETGPTLNSPLHF.

The CDR3 spells CATSDLRSGGAADTQYF. In DNA form, the CDR3 reads TGTGCCACCAGTGATTTGCGGAGCGGGGGGGCTGCAGATACGCAGTATTTT. The rearrangement joins TRBV24-1 to TRBJ2-3; TRBD2 matches at 10 bases. The length of the CDR3 is 17 residues. Per the germline V gene, CDR1 is KGHDR and CDR2 is SFDVKD. V lost 0 bases to trimming and J lost 4 bases; unmatched junction nucleotides: 6.

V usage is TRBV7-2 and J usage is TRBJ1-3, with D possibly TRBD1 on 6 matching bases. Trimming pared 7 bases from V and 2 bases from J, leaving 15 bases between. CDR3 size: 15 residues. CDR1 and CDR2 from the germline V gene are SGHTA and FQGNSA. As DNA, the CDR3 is TGTGCCAGCACCCTATCGAGGACAGCTGGAAACACCATATATTTT. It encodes CASTLSRTAGNTIYF.

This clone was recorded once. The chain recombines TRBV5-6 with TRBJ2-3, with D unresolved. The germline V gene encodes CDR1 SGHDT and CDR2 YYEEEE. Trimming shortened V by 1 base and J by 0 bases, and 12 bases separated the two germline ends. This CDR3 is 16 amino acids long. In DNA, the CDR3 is TGTGCCAGCAGCTTGTTTGCGTCGTCTAGCACAGATACGCAGTATTTT. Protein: CASSLFASSSTDTQYF. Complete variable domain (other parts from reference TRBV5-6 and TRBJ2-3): DAGVTQSPTHLIKTRGQQVTLRCSPKSGHDTVSWYQQALGQGPQFIFQYYEEEERQRGNFPDRFSGHQFPNYSSELNVNALLLGDSALYLCASSLFASSSTDTQYFGPGTRLTVL.

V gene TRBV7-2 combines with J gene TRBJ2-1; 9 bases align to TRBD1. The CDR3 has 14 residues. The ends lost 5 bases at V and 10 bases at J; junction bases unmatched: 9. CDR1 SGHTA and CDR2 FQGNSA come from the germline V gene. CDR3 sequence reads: CASSDGTGSGEQFF. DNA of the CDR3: TGTGCCAGCAGCGACGGGACAGGGAGCGGCGAGCAGTTCTTC.

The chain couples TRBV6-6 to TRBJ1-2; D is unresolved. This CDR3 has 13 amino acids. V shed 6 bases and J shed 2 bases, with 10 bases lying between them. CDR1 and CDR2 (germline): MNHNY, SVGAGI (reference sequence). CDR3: CASSVAPNYGYTF. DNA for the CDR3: TGTGCCAGCAGCGTCGCCCCGAACTATGGCTACACCTTC.

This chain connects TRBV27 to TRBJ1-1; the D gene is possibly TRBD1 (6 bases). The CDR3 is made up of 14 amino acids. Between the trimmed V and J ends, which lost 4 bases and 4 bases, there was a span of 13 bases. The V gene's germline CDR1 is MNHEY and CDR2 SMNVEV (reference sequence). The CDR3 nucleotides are TGTGCCAGCAGTTCCACAGGGATGGGCACTGAAGCTTTCTTT. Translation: CASSSTGMGTEAFF.

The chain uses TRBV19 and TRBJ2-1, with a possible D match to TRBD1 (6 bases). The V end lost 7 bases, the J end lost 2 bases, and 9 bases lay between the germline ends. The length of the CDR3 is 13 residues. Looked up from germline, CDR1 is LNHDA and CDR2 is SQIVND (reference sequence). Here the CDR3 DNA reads TGTGCCAGTATGTGGGGGCCCTACAATGAGCAGTTCTTC. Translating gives CASMWGPYNEQFF.

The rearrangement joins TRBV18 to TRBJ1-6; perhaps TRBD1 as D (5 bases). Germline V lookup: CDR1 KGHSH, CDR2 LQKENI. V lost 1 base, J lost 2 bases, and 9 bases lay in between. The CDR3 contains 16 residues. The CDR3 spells CASSPQGPAYNSPLHF. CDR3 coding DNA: TGTGCCAGCTCACCACAGGGGCCCGCCTATAATTCACCCCTCCACTTT.

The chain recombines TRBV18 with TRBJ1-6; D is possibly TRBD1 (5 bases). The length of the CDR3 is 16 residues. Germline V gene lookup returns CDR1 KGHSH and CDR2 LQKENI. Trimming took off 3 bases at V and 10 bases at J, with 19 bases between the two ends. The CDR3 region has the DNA TGTGCCAGCTCACCCGCCCCAACGGGGGGAGGCTCACCCCTCCACTTT. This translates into CASSPAPTGGGSPLHF.

The CDR3 protein is CASRQLSSGANVLTF. The CDR3 DNA follows: TGTGCCAGCAGACAACTTAGCTCTGGGGCCAACGTCCTGACTTTC. This rearrangement joins TRBV6-5 to TRBJ2-6; no clear D gene. Trimming cost V 6 bases and J 0 bases, with 9 bases left between them. Germline V lookup: CDR1 MNHEY, CDR2 SVGAGI. The CDR3 length is 15 residues.

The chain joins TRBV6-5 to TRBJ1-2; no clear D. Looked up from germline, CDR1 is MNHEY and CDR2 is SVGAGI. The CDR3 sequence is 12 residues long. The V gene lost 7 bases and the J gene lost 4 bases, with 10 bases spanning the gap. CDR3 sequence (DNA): TGTGCCAGCAAGGGCGGAATCTATGGCTACACCTTC. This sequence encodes CASKGGIYGYTF.

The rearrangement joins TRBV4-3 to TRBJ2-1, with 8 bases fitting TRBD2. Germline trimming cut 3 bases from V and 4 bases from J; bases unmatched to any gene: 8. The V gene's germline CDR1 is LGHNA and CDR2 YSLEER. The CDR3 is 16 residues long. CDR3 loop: CASSHLGGAAYNEQFF. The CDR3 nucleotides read TGCGCCAGCAGCCACCTCGGGGGGGCCGCGTACAATGAGCAGTTCTTC.